These T cell receptor beta chains were read from a single sample in a study of T cell repertoires in cytomegalovirus infection. A single record per CDR3 protein comes from TCRdb applying MiXCR to the reads. The data contain some 920,000 distinct CDR3 sequences, more than 25% of them seen just once; the ten biggest clones take up around 15%. Antigens for these TCRs are unknown. Sequencing was performed on cultured CD8+ T cells from PBMCs, taken from culture after CMV antigen stimulation. Receptors were obtained from a human donor in good health (CMV status not recorded). Some clones in this sample may be carry-over from other donors' samples. Both conserved end residues are part of each CDR3. Each record gives: V gene, J gene, D gene, clone size, CDR3 protein, CDR3 DNA. D genes are given only for firm matches. Clone size appears in some rows only: once, few, many, or a class for an expanded clone.

V: TRBV29-1
J: TRBJ2-5
D: TRBD1
size: NA
CDR3: CSVDTGTGEETQYF
DNA: TGCAGCGTGGATACCGGGACAGGGGAAGAGACCCAGTACTTC

V: TRBV7-9
J: TRBJ2-3
D: NA
size: NA
CDR3: CASSLGRYSRTDTQYF
DNA: TGTGCCAGCAGCTTAGGACGGTACTCCCGCACAGATACGCAGTATTTT

V: TRBV11-2
J: TRBJ2-5
D: NA
size: NA
CDR3: CASSLDLWDETQYF
DNA: TGTGCCAGCAGCTTAGATTTGTGGGATGAGACCCAGTACTTC

V: TRBV6-1
J: TRBJ2-5
D: TRBD2
size: many
CDR3: CASSEASGGQETQYF
DNA: TGTGCCAGCAGTGAAGCTAGCGGGGGGCAAGAGACCCAGTACTTC

V: TRBV18
J: TRBJ2-1
D: NA
size: NA
CDR3: CASSPLTGHSLLYNEQFF
DNA: TGTGCCAGCTCACCGTTAACAGGGCACTCCCTTTTATACAATGAGCAGTTCTTC

V: TRBV7-2
J: TRBJ1-6
D: TRBD1
size: many
CDR3: CASSLGTGGKSYNSPLHF
DNA: TGTGCCAGCAGCTTAGGGACAGGGGGTAAATCCTATAATTCACCCCTCCACTTT

V: TRBV6-1
J: TRBJ2-3
D: NA
size: few
CDR3: CASRPTLGGGAYTDTQYF
DNA: TGTGCCAGCAGACCCACCCTGGGCGGCGGAGCTTACACAGATACGCAGTATTTT

V: TRBV20-1
J: TRBJ2-7
D: NA
size: few
CDR3: CSAGGREDSYEQYF
DNA: TGCAGTGCTGGGGGCAGGGAAGACTCCTACGAGCAGTACTTC

V: TRBV6-1
J: TRBJ1-3
D: NA
size: NA
CDR3: CASSPPGPSGNTIYF
DNA: TGTGCCAGCAGTCCCCCGGGCCCCTCTGGAAACACCATATATTTT

V: TRBV28
J: TRBJ1-5
D: NA
size: once
CDR3: CASRSRGANQPQHF
DNA: TGTGCCAGCAGGTCCCGAGGTGCAAATCAGCCCCAGCATTTT

V: TRBV6-5
J: TRBJ2-5
D: NA
size: NA
CDR3: CASSYVAGEKTQYF
DNA: TGTGCCAGCAGTTACGTAGCAGGGGAAAAGACCCAGTACTTC

V: TRBV7-9
J: TRBJ2-2
D: TRBD2
size: few
CDR3: CASLTSGGPNTGELFF
DNA: TGTGCCAGCCTTACTAGCGGGGGCCCGAACACCGGGGAGCTGTTTTTT

V: TRBV28
J: TRBJ1-5
D: TRBD1
size: NA
CDR3: CASSNRGPQPQHF
DNA: TGTGCCAGCAGCAACAGGGGGCCTCAGCCCCAGCATTTT

V: TRBV12-3/TRBV12-4
J: TRBJ2-5
D: TRBD2
size: few
CDR3: CASSFAGGIQETQYF
DNA: TGTGCCAGCAGTTTTGCGGGGGGGATCCAAGAGACCCAGTACTTC

V: TRBV4-2
J: TRBJ2-1
D: TRBD1
size: NA
CDR3: CASSHAQGVRNEQFF
DNA: TGTGCCAGCAGCCATGCCCAGGGGGTCAGGAATGAGCAGTTCTTC

V: TRBV7-6
J: TRBJ2-3
D: TRBD1
size: many
CDR3: CASSGPQGARPTDTQYF
DNA: TGTGCCAGCAGCGGCCCTCAGGGGGCGCGTCCCACAGATACGCAGTATTTT

V: TRBV11-2
J: TRBJ2-5
D: NA
size: NA
CDR3: CASSLVVRGLEETQYF
DNA: TGTGCCAGCAGCTTAGTCGTCCGAGGGCTTGAAGAGACCCAGTACTTC

V: TRBV4-2
J: TRBJ2-1
D: NA
size: many
CDR3: CASSQEAPGANEQFF
DNA: TGTGCCAGCAGCCAAGAGGCCCCAGGGGCCAATGAGCAGTTCTTC

V: TRBV18
J: TRBJ1-6
D: NA
size: few
CDR3: CATTGSSYNSPLHF
DNA: TGTGCCACCACCGGGAGCTCCTATAATTCACCCCTCCACTTT

V: TRBV4-1
J: TRBJ1-2
D: TRBD1
size: many
CDR3: CASSQAPFRGPHGYTF
DNA: TGCGCCAGCAGCCAAGCCCCTTTCAGGGGGCCCCATGGCTACACCTTC

V: TRBV2
J: TRBJ2-3
D: TRBD1
size: NA
CDR3: CASSELLTGGDWRTDTQYF
DNA: TGTGCCAGCAGTGAACTACTTACAGGGGGCGATTGGAGGACAGATACGCAGTATTTT

V: TRBV7-8
J: TRBJ1-2
D: NA
size: NA
CDR3: CASSHSGSIYGYTF
DNA: TGTGCCAGCAGCCACTCTGGCAGCATATATGGCTACACCTTC

V: TRBV6-5
J: TRBJ2-5
D: NA
size: NA
CDR3: CASSYSAAEWETQYF
DNA: TGTGCCAGCAGTTACTCGGCAGCCGAGTGGGAGACCCAGTACTTC

V: TRBV7-9
J: TRBJ1-4
D: NA
size: NA
CDR3: CASGLSGSPNEKLFF
DNA: TGTGCCAGCGGCTTATCGGGGTCACCTAATGAAAAACTGTTTTTT

V: TRBV6-5
J: TRBJ2-5
D: NA
size: NA
CDR3: CASLGASQETQYF
DNA: TGTGCCAGCCTTGGGGCCTCCCAAGAGACCCAGTACTTC

V: TRBV25-1
J: TRBJ1-1
D: NA
size: few
CDR3: CASSAGSAEAFF
DNA: TGTGCCAGCAGTGCAGGTAGCGCTGAAGCTTTCTTT

V: TRBV6-5
J: TRBJ1-5
D: NA
size: many
CDR3: CASSLQGDQPQHF
DNA: TGTGCCAGCAGTCTTCAGGGTGATCAGCCCCAGCATTTT

V: TRBV6-5
J: TRBJ1-2
D: NA
size: NA
CDR3: CASSYSWGDYGYTF
DNA: TGTGCCAGCAGTTACTCGTGGGGGGACTATGGCTACACCTTC

V: TRBV6-5
J: TRBJ1-1
D: NA
size: NA
CDR3: CASSYSARPPGTEAFF
DNA: TGTGCCAGCAGTTACTCGGCGCGTCCCCCAGGGACTGAAGCTTTCTTT

V: TRBV2
J: TRBJ2-5
D: NA
size: NA
CDR3: CASSLATKTQYF
DNA: TGTGCCAGCAGTTTGGCCACGAAAACCCAGTACTTC

V: TRBV12-3/TRBV12-4
J: TRBJ2-7
D: NA
size: many
CDR3: CASSPLARVEQYF
DNA: TGTGCCAGCAGTCCACTGGCCAGGGTAGAGCAGTACTTC

V: TRBV2
J: TRBJ1-4
D: NA
size: NA
CDR3: CAGLGVLNEKLFF
DNA: TGTGCCGGCCTTGGAGTTCTTAATGAAAAACTGTTTTTT

V: TRBV4-3
J: TRBJ1-3
D: NA
size: NA
CDR3: CASSQATKVSGNTIYF
DNA: TGCGCCAGCAGCCAAGCCACAAAAGTCTCTGGAAACACCATATATTTT

V: TRBV19
J: TRBJ1-1
D: NA
size: NA
CDR3: CASSPTQTPYTEAFF
DNA: TGTGCCAGTAGTCCCACCCAGACACCATACACTGAAGCTTTCTTT

V: TRBV6-2/TRBV6-3
J: TRBJ2-1
D: NA
size: few
CDR3: CATSSEDNEQFF
DNA: TGTGCCACCTCCTCGGAGGACAATGAGCAGTTCTTC

V: TRBV27
J: TRBJ2-1
D: TRBD2
size: few
CDR3: CASKRSGGKYNEQFF
DNA: TGTGCCAGCAAGCGGAGCGGGGGGAAATACAATGAGCAGTTCTTC

V: TRBV4-1
J: TRBJ2-3
D: NA
size: few
CDR3: CATSAGASTDTQYF
DNA: TGCGCCACCTCGGCAGGTGCTAGCACAGATACGCAGTATTTT

V: TRBV28
J: TRBJ2-1
D: NA
size: NA
CDR3: CASTFGDIYNEQFF
DNA: TGTGCCAGCACCTTTGGGGACATCTACAATGAGCAGTTCTTC

V: TRBV27
J: TRBJ1-1
D: NA
size: few
CDR3: CASSLSTEGTEAFF
DNA: TGTGCCAGCAGTTTATCGACGGAGGGAACTGAAGCTTTCTTT

V: TRBV19
J: TRBJ1-5
D: NA
size: NA
CDR3: CASKSEGTYNQPQHF
DNA: TGTGCCAGTAAGTCTGAGGGGACATACAATCAGCCCCAGCATTTT

V: TRBV12-5
J: TRBJ1-1
D: TRBD1
size: few
CDR3: CASGSDRVTSTEAFF
DNA: TGTGCTAGTGGATCCGACAGGGTCACAAGCACTGAAGCTTTCTTT

V: TRBV29-1
J: TRBJ2-1
D: TRBD2
size: NA
CDR3: CSERGGSYNEQFF
DNA: TGCAGCGAACGGGGGGGCTCTTACAATGAGCAGTTCTTC

V: TRBV6-5
J: TRBJ2-1
D: TRBD1
size: NA
CDR3: CASSPGQGFGVQFF
DNA: TGTGCCAGCAGCCCGGGACAGGGGTTTGGTGTGCAGTTCTTC

V: TRBV12-3/TRBV12-4
J: TRBJ1-4
D: NA
size: NA
CDR3: CASSLRRYNEKLFF
DNA: TGTGCCAGCAGTTTGAGACGGTATAATGAAAAACTGTTTTTT

V: TRBV5-6
J: TRBJ2-1
D: TRBD1
size: few
CDR3: CASSGTGTPGEFF
DNA: TGTGCCAGCAGCGGGACAGGGACTCCGGGGGAGTTCTTC